The present T cell receptor (beta chain) was sequenced within a study of glioma-infiltrating T cells (dated by TCRdb to 2015 to 2016). Study-level background: Low-grade gliomas were WHO grade II oligodendrogliomas or astrocytomas, and glioblastomas were WHO grade IV tumors sampled at initial rather than recurrent diagnosis. Before surgery, glioma patients were given dexamethasone for six or fewer days. The sequencing target for blood libraries was roughly 4- to 10-fold coverage of 900,000 to 1,000,000 peripheral T cells. Glioma tissue, non-neoplastic brain tissue and matched peripheral blood mononuclear cells were used as sources from which TCR alpha- and beta-chain repertoires were sequenced. To measure divergence between tissue and blood T-cell populations, each tissue-infiltrating repertoire was compared with the peripheral blood repertoire of the same patient. Three low-grade glioma patients, fewer than 10 primary glioblastoma patients and three non-glioma patients contributing non-neoplastic brain tissue were included in the paired cohort. Results and caveats for the whole study, not just this receptor: Patients with low tissue-blood divergence were marked by a signature set of shared blood CDR3 motifs, and that set was depleted in highly divergent patients. Only a very small number of CDR3 sequences turned up in both tissue and blood, a result put down to high CDR3 diversity combined with limited sampling. Group comparisons were based on small numbers of patients: three non-neoplastic, three low-grade glioma and roughly eight glioblastoma patients. VJ-independent divergence between tissue and blood was lower than expected in non-neoplastic patients but higher than expected in all gliomas, particularly low-grade gliomas.

Immediately after resection, surgical brain or tumor specimens were cryofrozen in liquid nitrogen, with peripheral blood cells collected concurrently. About this clonotype itself: Its antigen has not been determined. No much larger clonotype is one base removed from it; base qualities were not supplied.

CDR1 and CDR2 were assigned from the germline V gene as KGHSH and LQKENI. Clipping removes 6 bases from V and 3 bases from J, with 11 as the unmatched junction base count. The CDR3 has 16 amino acids, counting the end cysteine and phenylalanine. Only the CDR3 portion is preserved as DNA: 48 bases, with reading frame beginning at the first base. The iRepertoire nested amplicon-rescue multiplex PCR (arm-PCR) platform was used to amplify TCR alpha and beta CDR3 regions from RNA. The input for one-step reverse transcription and amplification was about 95-450 ng of tissue mRNA or PBMC total RNA. Following bead purification, Illumina adapters were added by a secondary multiplex PCR, and libraries between 200 and 400 bp were gel-purified. Demultiplexing relied on internal 6-nucleotide barcodes carried by the libraries. Libraries were sequenced on an Illumina MiSeq with 2x220 or 2x250 nucleotide paired-end reads. On the study's bioinformatics: Paired reads were merged using FLASH 1.2.11 and aligned with BWA-MEM to the GRCh37 human genome, and TRA and TRB reads were then extracted. An IMGT-derived reference of cassette sequences and CDR3 motifs, with pseudogenes included, was used for V and J assignment. Reads were translated in three frames, and productive CDR3s were defined by a C…FGXG motif without stop codons. Unique combinations of V-J cassette pair and CDR3 amino acid sequence were defined as clonotypes. Reads were filtered by Hamming distance, with the threshold set by the sequence error rate of each sample in mapped regions. TCRdb ran its own pipeline on the public reads, namely fastp trimming at Q25 and MiXCR clone calling, and kept in-frame beta chains. Identical CDR3 protein sequences are pooled into one entry, listed with their most common genes and DNA. The V and J calls come from TCRdb's annotation, not from the publication. This sample comprises more than 350,000 distinct CDR3 sequences, more than 35% of them detected only once. The ten largest clones add up to approximately 12% of the sample.

Sequenced sample: glioma tissue, nonneoplastic brain tissue, or PBMCs (not recorded which). This TCR was recovered from a human donor with low-grade glioma or glioblastoma, undergoing nonglioma brain surgery, or in good health (not recorded which). This sequence uses TRBV18 and TRBJ2-3, with 8 central nucleotides matching TRBD2. Here is the DNA: TGTGCCAGCTCGCTAATCAGCGGGAGTGGAACAGATACGCAGTATTTT. Its translation is CASSLISGSGTDTQYF.